This T cell receptor (beta chain) was sequenced for a study of blood T cell repertoires in COVID-19. Study as a whole: Donors in the United States, Italy and Spain gave samples during acute or convalescent COVID-19. From T cells, B-cell-depleted T cells, or PBMCs came the material, which was cDNA or gDNA.

Clinical history reported by participants formed the basis on which cohorts were assigned. Germline values: CDR1 MNHNS, CDR2 SASEGT. The CDR3 is made up of 14 amino acids. Trimming shortened V by 1 base and J by 11 bases, and 17 bases separated the two germline ends. Profiled with immunoSEQ multiplex PCR; TCRdb holds only in-frame clones, not every one. The data show approximately 150,000 clones, approximately 81% seen once. What was sequenced was PBMCs or T cells enriched from blood (not recorded which). This chain uses TRBV6-1 with TRBJ1-1; tentative D call: TRBD1 (5 bases). The receptor's source is a woman aged 40 to 50 with acute COVID-19. The CDR3 nucleotides are TGTGCCAGCAGTGAAGATGACAAGGGACTCAATGCTTTCTTT. As protein: CASSEDDKGLNAFF.